The rows below give T cell receptor beta chains drawn from one sample of a study of blood T cell repertoires in COVID-19. Profiled with immunoSEQ multiplex PCR; TCRdb holds only in-frame clones, not every one. The data hold 60,000 to 65,000 clones, with approximately 80% observed a single time. Source material: peripheral blood. Every receptor here comes from a man over 45 with COVID-19, enrolled during active disease. CDR3s include the opening cysteine and the closing phenylalanine or tryptophan. The order of the fields is CDR3 length, D gene, V gene, clone size, J gene, CDR3 DNA, CDR3 protein. The D gene is left open where the match is weak. Clone size is not always given. Where it is, it says once, few, many or a class for expanded clones.

cdr3_length: 16; d_call: TRBD1; v_call: TRBV28; clone_size: .; j_call: TRBJ2-1; cdr3_nt: TGTGCCAGCAGTTTTTCCGGGACAGGGACCCACAATGAGCAGTTCTTC; cdr3_aa: CASSFSGTGTHNEQFF
cdr3_length: 15; d_call: .; v_call: TRBV5-4; clone_size: .; j_call: TRBJ2-3; cdr3_nt: TGTGCCAGCAGCTTCAGTGGGCGCGGCACAGATACGCAGTATTTT; cdr3_aa: CASSFSGRGTDTQYF
cdr3_length: 16; d_call: .; v_call: TRBV5-1; clone_size: .; j_call: TRBJ2-2; cdr3_nt: TGCGCCAGCAGCTTGGATGTCGCGGGGAGGCTTGGGGAGCTGTTTTTT; cdr3_aa: CASSLDVAGRLGELFF
cdr3_length: 14; d_call: TRBD2; v_call: TRBV5-1; clone_size: once; j_call: TRBJ2-7; cdr3_nt: TGCGCCAGCAGCTTTACTAGCGGGAGCAACGAGCAGTACTTC; cdr3_aa: CASSFTSGSNEQYF
cdr3_length: 17; d_call: TRBD1; v_call: TRBV7-3; clone_size: .; j_call: TRBJ2-2; cdr3_nt: TGTGCCAGCAGCGGCCCGGGACAGGGATGGGACACCGGGGAGCTGTTTTTT; cdr3_aa: CASSGPGQGWDTGELFF
cdr3_length: 16; d_call: TRBD2; v_call: TRBV11-2; clone_size: .; j_call: TRBJ2-7; cdr3_nt: TGTGCCAGCAGCTTAGGACTAGCGGGGACCTCCTACGAGCAGTACTTC; cdr3_aa: CASSLGLAGTSYEQYF
cdr3_length: 16; d_call: .; v_call: TRBV19; clone_size: .; j_call: TRBJ2-2; cdr3_nt: TGTGCCAGTAGTATATCCCAGGGGATGTACACCGGGGAGCTGTTTTTT; cdr3_aa: CASSISQGMYTGELFF
cdr3_length: 14; d_call: .; v_call: TRBV10-1; clone_size: .; j_call: TRBJ2-3; cdr3_nt: TGCGCCAGCAGTGAGACGGGAGAGAGGGATACGCAGTATTTT; cdr3_aa: CASSETGERDTQYF
cdr3_length: 16; d_call: TRBD2; v_call: TRBV5-1; clone_size: .; j_call: TRBJ2-2; cdr3_nt: TGCGCCAGCAGCTTGGTAGCGGGAGGGAACACCGGGGAGCTGTTTTTT; cdr3_aa: CASSLVAGGNTGELFF
cdr3_length: 16; d_call: TRBD1; v_call: TRBV19; clone_size: .; j_call: TRBJ2-3; cdr3_nt: TGTGCCAGTAGTATCCGACAGGGGGCGGGCACAGATACGCAGTATTTT; cdr3_aa: CASSIRQGAGTDTQYF
cdr3_length: 12; d_call: .; v_call: TRBV11-2; clone_size: .; j_call: TRBJ1-2; cdr3_nt: TGTGCCAGCAGCTTACAGTCTGATGGCTACACCTTC; cdr3_aa: CASSLQSDGYTF
cdr3_length: 17; d_call: .; v_call: TRBV5-6; clone_size: .; j_call: TRBJ2-1; cdr3_nt: TGTGCCAGCAGGCTGATCTTTAGCGGAACCCTCTACAATGAGCAGTTCTTC; cdr3_aa: CASRLIFSGTLYNEQFF
cdr3_length: 13; d_call: .; v_call: TRBV7-9; clone_size: .; j_call: TRBJ1-2; cdr3_nt: TGTGCCAGCAGAGGCAGGGTGGGCTATGGCTACACCTTC; cdr3_aa: CASRGRVGYGYTF